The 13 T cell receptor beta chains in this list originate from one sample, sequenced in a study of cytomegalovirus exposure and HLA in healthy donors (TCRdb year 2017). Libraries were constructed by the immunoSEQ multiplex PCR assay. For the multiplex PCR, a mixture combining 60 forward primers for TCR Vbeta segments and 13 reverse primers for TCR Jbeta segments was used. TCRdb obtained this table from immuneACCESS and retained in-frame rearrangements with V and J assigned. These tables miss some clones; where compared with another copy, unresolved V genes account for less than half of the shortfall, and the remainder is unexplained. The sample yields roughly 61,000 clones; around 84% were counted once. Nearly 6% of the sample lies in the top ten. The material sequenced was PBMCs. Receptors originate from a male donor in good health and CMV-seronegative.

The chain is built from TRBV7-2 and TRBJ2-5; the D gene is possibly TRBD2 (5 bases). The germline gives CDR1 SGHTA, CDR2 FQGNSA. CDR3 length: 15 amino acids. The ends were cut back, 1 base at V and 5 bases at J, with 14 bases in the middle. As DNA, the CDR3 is TGTGCCAGCAGCTTAGTACTAGGTTTGGACGAGACCCAGTACTTC. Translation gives CASSLVLGLDETQYF.

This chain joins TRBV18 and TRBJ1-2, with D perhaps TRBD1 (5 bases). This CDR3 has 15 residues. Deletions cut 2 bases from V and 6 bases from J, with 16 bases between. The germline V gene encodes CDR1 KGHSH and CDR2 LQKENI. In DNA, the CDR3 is TGTGCCAGCTCACCATCCCCCCGGGGGTGGGATGGCTACACCTTC. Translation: CASSPSPRGWDGYTF.

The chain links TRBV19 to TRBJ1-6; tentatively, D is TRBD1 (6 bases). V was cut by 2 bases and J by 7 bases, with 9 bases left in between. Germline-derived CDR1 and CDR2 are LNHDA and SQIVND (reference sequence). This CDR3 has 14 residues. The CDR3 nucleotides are TGTGCCAGTAGTATAAGGGACAAGAATTCACCCCTCCACTTT. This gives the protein CASSIRDKNSPLHF.

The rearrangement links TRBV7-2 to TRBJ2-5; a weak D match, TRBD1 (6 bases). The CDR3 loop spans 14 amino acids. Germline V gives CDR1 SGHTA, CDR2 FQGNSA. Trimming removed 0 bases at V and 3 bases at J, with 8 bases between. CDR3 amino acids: CASSLASGEETQYF. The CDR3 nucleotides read TGTGCCAGCAGCTTAGCGTCAGGGGAAGAGACCCAGTACTTC.

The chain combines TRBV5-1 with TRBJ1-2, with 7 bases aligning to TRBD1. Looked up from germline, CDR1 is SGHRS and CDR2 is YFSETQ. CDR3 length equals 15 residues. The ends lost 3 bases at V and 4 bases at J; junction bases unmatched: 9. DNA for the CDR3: TGCGCCAGCAGCTCCGTCGAACAGGGGACCTATGGCTACACCTTC. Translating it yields CASSSVEQGTYGYTF.

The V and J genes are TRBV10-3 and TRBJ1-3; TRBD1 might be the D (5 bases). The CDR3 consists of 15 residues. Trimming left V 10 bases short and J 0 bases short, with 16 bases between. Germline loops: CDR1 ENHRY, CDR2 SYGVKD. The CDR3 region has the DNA TGTGCCACGTGGGGGGGGGTGAGCTCTGGAAACACCATATATTTT. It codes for CATWGGVSSGNTIYF.

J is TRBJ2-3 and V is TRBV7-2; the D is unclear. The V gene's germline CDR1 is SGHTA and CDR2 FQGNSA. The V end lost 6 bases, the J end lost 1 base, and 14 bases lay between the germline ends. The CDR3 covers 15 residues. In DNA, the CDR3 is TGTGCCAGCAGTTCCCGAACGTCGGGCACAGATACGCAGTATTTT. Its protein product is CASSSRTSGTDTQYF. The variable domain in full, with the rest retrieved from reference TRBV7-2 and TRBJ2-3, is GAGVSQSPSNKVTEKGKDVELRCDPISGHTALYWYRQSLGQGLEFLIYFQGNSAPDKSGLPSDRFSAERTGGSVSTLTIQRTQQEDSAVYLCASSSRTSGTDTQYFGPGTRLTVL.

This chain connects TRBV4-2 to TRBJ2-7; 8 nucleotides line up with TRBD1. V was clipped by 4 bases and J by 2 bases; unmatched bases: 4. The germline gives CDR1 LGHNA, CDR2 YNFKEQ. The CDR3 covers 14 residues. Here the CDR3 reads CASSPGQVPYEQYF. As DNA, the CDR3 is TGTGCCAGCAGCCCGGGACAGGTGCCCTACGAGCAGTACTTC.

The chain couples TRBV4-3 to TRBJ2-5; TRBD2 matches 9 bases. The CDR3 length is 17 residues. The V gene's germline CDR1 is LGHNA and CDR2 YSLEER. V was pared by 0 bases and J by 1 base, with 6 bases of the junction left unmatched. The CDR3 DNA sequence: TGCGCCAGCAGCCAAGATGGGCGGGGGGGGGCCCAAGAGACCCAGTACTTC. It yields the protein CASSQDGRGGAQETQYF.

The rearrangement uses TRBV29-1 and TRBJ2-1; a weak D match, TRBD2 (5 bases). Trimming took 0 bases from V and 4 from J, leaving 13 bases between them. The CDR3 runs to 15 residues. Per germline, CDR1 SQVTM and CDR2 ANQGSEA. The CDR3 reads CSVEDVRVSYNEQFF. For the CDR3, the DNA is TGCAGCGTTGAAGATGTGAGGGTCAGTTACAATGAGCAGTTCTTC.

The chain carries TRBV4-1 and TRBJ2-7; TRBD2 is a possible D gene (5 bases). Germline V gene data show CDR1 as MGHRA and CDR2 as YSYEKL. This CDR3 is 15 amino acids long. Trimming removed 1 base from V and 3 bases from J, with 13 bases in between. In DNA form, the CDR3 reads TGCGCCAGCAGCCAAGCACCCGGGATAGACTACGAGCAGTACTTC. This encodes CASSQAPGIDYEQYF.

CDR3 in DNA: TGCGCCAGCAGCCAATCGGGGCAGGGAGGGGAAAAACTGTTTTTT. It yields the protein CASSQSGQGGEKLFF. The chain has TRBV4-3 and TRBJ1-4, with D possibly matching TRBD1 (5 bases). The ends were cut back, 2 bases at V and 8 bases at J, with 15 bases in the middle. CDR1 is LGHNA and CDR2 is YSLEER in the germline V gene. The CDR3 extends over 15 amino acids.

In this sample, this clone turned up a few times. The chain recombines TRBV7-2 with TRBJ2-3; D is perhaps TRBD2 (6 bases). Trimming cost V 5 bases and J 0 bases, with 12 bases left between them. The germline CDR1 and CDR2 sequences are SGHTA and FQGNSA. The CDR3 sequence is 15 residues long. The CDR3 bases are TGTGCCAGCAGCGGCCGGGACTCCAGCACAGATACGCAGTATTTT. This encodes CASSGRDSSTDTQYF.